This T cell receptor beta chain comes out of a study of HIV-infected patients and healthy controls. Study overall: About 75% of the sixteen became undetectable by the second bleed, and all after another year of therapy.

About 550 ng RNA was reverse transcribed with alpha and beta constant-region primers. Each of the alpha and beta chains got its own library through chain-specific third strand synthesis with indices. TCRdb reanalysed the 5' RACE reads using MiXCR and keeps one entry per CDR3 protein. The sample lists around 11,000 distinct CDR3 sequences, about 6.5% seen once, with under 30% in the top ten. Study-level results: MAIT alpha-chain CDR3s were frequent in healthy controls, depleted in HIV+.

Roughly three months, about 14 weeks, into antiretroviral therapy, follow-up blood was collected. All unsorted peripheral T cells were captured because whole blood was used without fractionation. Germline V lookup: CDR1 MGHRA, CDR2 YSYEKL. This CDR3 is built from 14 residues. V lost 1 base, J lost 12 bases, and 7 bases stayed unmatched. This clonotype qualifies as medium-sized. Its antigen is as yet unknown. The material was blood, obtained during antiretroviral therapy. The source of this sequence is an adult with HIV infection. The donor label of this sample is uncertain. V and J are TRBV4-1 and TRBJ2-1; TRBD1 agrees at 9 bases. The CDR3: CASSQGDRDGGQFF. The CDR3, as DNA: TGCGCCAGCAGCCAAGGGGACAGGGATGGGGGGCAGTTCTTC.